The entry that follows covers one TCR beta chain sequence. Its antigen is as yet unknown. The sample is drawn from a study of PD-1 blockade in classical Hodgkin lymphoma. Points from the study as a whole: Patients starting nivolumab under 1 year after ASCT were excluded. Compared with baseline, CD4+ but not CD8+ TCR diversity had risen significantly by C4D1. Healthy donors reportedly exceeded newly diagnosed patients in baseline TCR diversity. For complete responders, baseline diversity was comparable to that of newly diagnosed patients.

V was pared by 0 bases and J by 11 bases, with 10 bases between. Germline CDR1 and CDR2: LGHNA and YSLEER. The CDR3 length is 12 residues. Each patient's relapse followed autologous stem cell transplantation, and brentuximab vedotin exposure varied. Sequenced by immunoSEQ multiplex PCR; TCRdb stores in-frame clones only, minus some. The table shows around 40,000 clones, with about 77% occurring only once. The J gene is TRBJ2-5, the V gene TRBV4-3, with TRBD1 as a possible D gene (5 bases). The sequences come from peripheral blood mononuclear cells (PBMCs), collected at baseline. The sequence came from a human donor with classical Hodgkin lymphoma. The CDR3 sequence is CASSQDKRQQYF. As DNA, the CDR3 is TGCGCCAGCAGCCAAGATAAGAGACAGCAGTACTTC.